This T cell receptor beta chain is drawn from a study of T cells in Graves' hyperthyroidism and ophthalmopathy. Whole-study findings and limits: The blood repertoire included most of the expanded thyroid clonotypes above 0.001.

The CDR3 totals 13 residues. V lost 0 bases and J lost 9, with 14 bases in between. Germline CDR1 and CDR2: GTSNPN and SVGIG (reference sequence). Amplified TCR beta CDR3 regions came from RNA transcripts. The HTBI set primed first-round TCR CDR3 RT-PCR. TCRdb used MiXCR to reprocess the multiplex PCR reads, holding one entry per CDR3 protein. The repertoire holds roughly 300,000 distinct CDR3 sequences, with over 20% as singletons. This clonotype has a handful of counts. Its target is unknown. This sequence originates from a woman aged 45 to 65 with Graves' hyperthyroidism. This chain connects TRBV30 to TRBJ2-5; maybe TRBD2 (5 bases). Sequenced material: blood. The CDR3 region is CAWSVAGIGAQYF. The CDR3 DNA sequence: TGTGCCTGGAGTGTTGCCGGCATCGGGGCCCAGTACTTC.